This record covers a single T cell receptor beta chain. The target antigen is unknown. The data are from a study of CD8 T cells in ankylosing spondylitis. Regarding the study as a whole: Typical of ankylosing spondylitis blood, it appeared, was a TCR beta motif of eight highly homologous variants. Relatively scarce in peripheral blood, disease-linked clones were CD8+.

The CDR3 is 13 amino acids. Looked up from germline, CDR1 is SQVTM and CDR2 is ANQGSEA. J lost 6 bases, V lost 1 base, and 5 bases had no gene match. TCRdb passed the 5' RACE reads through MiXCR, listing each CDR3 protein once. Among roughly 700,000 distinct CDR3 sequences listed, around a fifth were seen once. This TCR came from a male donor with ankylosing spondylitis. Material for sequencing was blood, either unsorted or a sorted T cell fraction (not recorded which). This chain joins TRBV29-1 and TRBJ2-7; TRBD1 matches at 8 bases. The CDR3 DNA reads TGCAGCGTTGAAGTAATAGACAGGGGCGAGCAGTACTTC. Its translation: CSVEVIDRGEQYF.